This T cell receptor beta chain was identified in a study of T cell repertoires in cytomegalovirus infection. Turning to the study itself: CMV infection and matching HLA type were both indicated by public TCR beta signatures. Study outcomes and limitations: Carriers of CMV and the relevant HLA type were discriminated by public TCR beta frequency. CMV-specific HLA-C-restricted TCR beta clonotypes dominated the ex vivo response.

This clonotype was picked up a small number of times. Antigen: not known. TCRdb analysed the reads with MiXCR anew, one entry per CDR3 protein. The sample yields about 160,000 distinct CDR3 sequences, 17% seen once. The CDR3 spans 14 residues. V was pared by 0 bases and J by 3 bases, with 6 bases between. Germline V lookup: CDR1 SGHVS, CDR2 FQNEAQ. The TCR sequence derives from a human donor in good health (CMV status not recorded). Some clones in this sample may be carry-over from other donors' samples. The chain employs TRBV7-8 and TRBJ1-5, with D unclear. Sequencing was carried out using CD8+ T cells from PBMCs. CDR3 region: CASSLAGFNQPQHF. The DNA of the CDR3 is TGTGCCAGCAGCTTAGCCGGGTTCAATCAGCCCCAGCATTTT.